Listed here are 7 T cell receptor beta chains from one sample, sequenced in a study of cytomegalovirus exposure and HLA in healthy donors. In the PCR, 60 Vbeta and 13 Jbeta primers were used. Data came from immunoSEQ multiplex PCR; TCRdb stores just in-frame clones and leaves some out. Of about 120,000 clones listed, 75% to 90% are singletons. Sequencing was carried out using PBMCs. These receptors originate from a man between 18 and 29 years old in good health and CMV-seropositive.

This chain connects TRBV5-6 to TRBJ1-1, with D maybe TRBD1 (5 bases). CDR3 size: 12 residues. V lost 0 bases, J lost 11 bases, and 11 bases lay in between. CDR1 is SGHDT and CDR2 is YYEEEE in the germline V gene. The CDR3 sequence is CASSLAVGGAFF. Written as DNA, the CDR3 is TGTGCCAGCAGCTTGGCCGTTGGGGGGGCTTTCTTT.

The chain has TRBV27 and TRBJ1-1; 7 nucleotides align to TRBD1. Germline-derived CDR1 and CDR2 are MNHEY and SMNVEV (reference sequence). Unmatched junction bases numbered 7, after V lost 3 bases and J lost 0 bases. The CDR3 totals 16 residues. In nucleotides, the CDR3 is TGTGCCAGCAGTTTCGGGACAGCAACAATGAACACTGAAGCTTTCTTT. Protein product: CASSFGTATMNTEAFF.

The chain couples TRBV2 to TRBJ2-1; 11 nucleotides line up with TRBD2. The V and J ends lost 7 bases and 9 bases, in that order; junction bases with no gene match: 11. Germline CDR1 SNHLY, CDR2 FYNNEI. The CDR3 covers 15 residues. For the CDR3, the DNA is TGTGCCAGCAATTACGGGACTAGCGGCTACGGTGAGCAGTTCTTC. It encodes CASNYGTSGYGEQFF.

V gene TRBV4-1 combines with J gene TRBJ2-1, with D unclear. Germline-derived CDR1 and CDR2 are MGHRA and YSYEKL. V lost 0 bases and J 8 bases, leaving 8 bases between the germline ends. The CDR3 sequence is 13 residues long. Here the CDR3 reads CASSQDSSYEQFF. The CDR3 nucleotides read TGCGCCAGCAGCCAAGATTCGAGTTATGAGCAGTTCTTC.

This clone was detected only once. The chain links TRBV30 to TRBJ1-5, with a tentative D call TRBD1 (6 bases). V was cut by 3 bases and J by 7 bases, with 22 bases left in between. Germline V gene data show CDR1 as GTSNPN and CDR2 as SVGIG (reference sequence). The CDR3 covers 16 residues. DNA of the CDR3: TGTGCCTGGAGAGAACCAACGGCGGGGGCCTGGCAGCCCCAGCATTTT. The encoded protein is CAWREPTAGAWQPQHF.

This sequence joins TRBV12-5 and TRBJ2-1; 7 bases are a match to TRBD1. From germline, CDR1 is LGHNT and CDR2 FRNRAP. This CDR3 comprises 14 residues. V lost 5 bases to trimming and J lost 2 bases; unmatched junction nucleotides: 3. CDR3 DNA: TGTGCTAGTGGTCCGGGACAGACCTACAATGAGCAGTTCTTC. It yields the protein CASGPGQTYNEQFF.

The table lists this clone with a count of one. This chain uses TRBV7-8 with TRBJ1-1; TRBD1 matches 8 bases. Germline values: CDR1 SGHVS, CDR2 FQNEAQ. V lost 5 bases, J lost 1 base, and 6 bases stayed unmatched. The CDR3 spans 15 residues. Written as DNA, the CDR3 is TGTGCCAGCAGCCCCCGACAGGGGAGGAACACTGAAGCTTTCTTT. It specifies CASSPRQGRNTEAFF. Full variable domain (outside the CDR3, taken from reference TRBV7-8 and TRBJ1-1): GAGVSQSPRYKVAKRGQDVALRCDPISGHVSLFWYQQALGQGPEFLTYFQNEAQLDKSGLPSDRFFAERPEGSVSTLKIQRTQQEDSAVYLCASSPRQGRNTEAFFGQGTRLTVV.